This entry describes one T cell receptor (beta chain). This CDR3 region has 15 residues. V shed 2 bases and J shed 4 bases, with 14 bases lying between them. CDR1 and CDR2 from the germline V gene are SGHVS and FNYEAQ. The sample is drawn from a study of early stage breast cancer tumors. Profiled with immunoSEQ multiplex PCR; TCRdb holds only in-frame clones, not every one. The sample lists under 45,000 clones; about two thirds were seen once. The chain recombines TRBV7-6 with TRBJ2-5; a possible D gene is TRBD1 (5 bases). Sequencing was done on a sample of blood. The sequence came from a person between 45 and 65 years old with breast cancer. CDR3 protein: CASSLLERGGETQYF. The CDR3 region has the DNA TGTGCCAGCAGCTTACTAGAAAGGGGTGGAGAGACCCAGTACTTC.